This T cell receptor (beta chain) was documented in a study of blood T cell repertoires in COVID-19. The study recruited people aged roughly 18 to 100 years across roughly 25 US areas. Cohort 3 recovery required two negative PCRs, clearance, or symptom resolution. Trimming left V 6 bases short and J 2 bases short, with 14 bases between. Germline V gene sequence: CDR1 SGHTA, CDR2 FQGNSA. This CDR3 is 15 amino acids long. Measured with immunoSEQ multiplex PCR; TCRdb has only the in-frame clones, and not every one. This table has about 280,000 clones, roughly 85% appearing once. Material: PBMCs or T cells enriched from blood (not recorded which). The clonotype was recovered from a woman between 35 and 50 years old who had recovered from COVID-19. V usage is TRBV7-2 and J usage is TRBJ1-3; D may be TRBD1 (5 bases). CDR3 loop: CASRGPGRAGNTIYF. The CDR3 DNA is TGTGCCAGCAGGGGACCCGGGAGGGCTGGAAACACCATATATTTT.